This T cell receptor (beta chain) was observed in a study of blood T cell repertoires in COVID-19. Study background: The samples span acute and convalescent COVID-19 from the United States, Italy and Spain. Sources were T cells, B-cell-depleted T cells, or PBMCs; the material itself was cDNA or gDNA.

Germline V gene data show CDR1 as SNHLY and CDR2 as FYNNEI. The CDR3 runs to 17 residues. V gave up 8 bases and J gave up 2 bases; unmatched junction bases: 10. How the authors handled the data: Researchers report that nucleated cell counts were estimated from reference gene primer amplification. Produced via immunoSEQ multiplex PCR; TCRdb's table is partial and in-frame only. V and J calls and clone size are as listed in that table; D and trimming were resolved from the DNA. This sample carries roughly 180,000 clones, 76% of them seen once, and the ten largest clones take roughly 9.4%. Sequencing input: peripheral blood. The chain links TRBV2 to TRBJ2-6, with 9 bases that match TRBD1. This TCR derives from a woman aged 45-60 years with active or convalescent COVID-19. CDR3 residues: CASLLQGALPGANVLTF. The DNA for the CDR3 is TGTGCCAGCCTCCTACAGGGGGCGCTCCCTGGGGCCAACGTCCTGACTTTC.